This TCR beta chain was obtained from a study of CD8 T cells in ankylosing spondylitis. There are 12 residues in the CDR3. Germline CDR1 reads DFQATT; CDR2 reads SNEGSKA (reference sequence). The germline V and J ends were trimmed by 6 bases and 5 bases, with 14 bases remaining between them. TCRdb recomputed calls from the 5' RACE reads with MiXCR, one row per CDR3 protein. The sample has under 250,000 distinct CDR3 sequences; approximately 10% are singletons. The source of this sequence is a male donor with ankylosing spondylitis or in good health (not recorded which). Sequencing was performed on blood, either unsorted or a sorted T cell fraction (not recorded which). The chain combines TRBV20-1 with TRBJ2-7; D assignment may be TRBD1 or TRBD2 (5 bases each). The CDR3 reads CSAYLRDDEQYF. CDR3 in DNA: TGCAGTGCGTATCTCAGGGACGACGAGCAGTACTTC.